This note documents a single T cell receptor (beta chain) sequence. Its antigen is currently unknown. This CDR3 has 16 amino acids. Germline CDR1 is SGHRS and CDR2 is YFSETQ. V dropped 0 bases and J dropped 8; count of bases not matched to a gene: 8. This sample was included in a study of shared clonotypes between healthy human individuals. At the level of the study: The plates for each donor numbered three CD4 naive, three CD4 memory, two CD8 naive and one CD8 memory. Study-wide results and caveats: In contrast to clonotypes shared by all four donors, non-shared clonotypes had lower generation probabilities.

The naive CD8 fraction comprised CD45RO-negative cells positively selected for CCR7 and excluded terminally differentiated effector memory CD45RA+ cells. TCRdb keeps only in-frame clones here, not all; method: immunoSEQ multiplex PCR. The table lists around 2,100,000 clones, 85% to 95% of them singletons. This chain connects TRBV5-1 to TRBJ2-1, with 10 bases fitting TRBD2. The clonotype comes from a man younger than 35 in good health. Input material: naive CD8+ T cells sorted from blood. CDR3 protein: CASSLGLAGAEYEQFF. DNA for the CDR3: TGCGCCAGCAGCTTGGGGCTAGCGGGAGCGGAATATGAGCAGTTCTTC.